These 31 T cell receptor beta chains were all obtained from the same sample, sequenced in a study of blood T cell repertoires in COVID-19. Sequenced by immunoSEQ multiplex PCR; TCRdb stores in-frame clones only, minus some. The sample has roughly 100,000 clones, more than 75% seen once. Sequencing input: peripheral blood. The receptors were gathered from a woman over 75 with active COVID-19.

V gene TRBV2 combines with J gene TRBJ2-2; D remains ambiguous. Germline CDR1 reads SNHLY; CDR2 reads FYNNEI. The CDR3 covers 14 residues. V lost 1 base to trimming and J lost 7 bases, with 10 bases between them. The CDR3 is CASSEETQYGELFF. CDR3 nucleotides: TGTGCCAGCAGTGAAGAGACTCAATACGGGGAGCTGTTTTTT.

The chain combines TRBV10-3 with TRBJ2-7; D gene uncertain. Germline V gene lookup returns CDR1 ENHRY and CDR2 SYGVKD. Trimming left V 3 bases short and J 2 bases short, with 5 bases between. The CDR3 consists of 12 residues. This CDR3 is CAISDSTYEQYF. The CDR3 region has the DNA TGTGCCATCAGTGATTCAACCTACGAGCAGTACTTC.

Here the CDR3 reads CASSQDFRTSYKDTQYF. CDR3 sequence (DNA): TGCGCCAGCAGCCAAGACTTTAGGACTAGCTATAAAGATACGCAGTATTTT. This chain uses TRBV4-3 with TRBJ2-3, with 8 nucleotides matching TRBD2. CDR1 is LGHNA, CDR2 YSLEER, per germline. Unmatched junction bases numbered 10, after V lost 0 bases and J lost 5 bases. The CDR3 is made up of 17 amino acids.

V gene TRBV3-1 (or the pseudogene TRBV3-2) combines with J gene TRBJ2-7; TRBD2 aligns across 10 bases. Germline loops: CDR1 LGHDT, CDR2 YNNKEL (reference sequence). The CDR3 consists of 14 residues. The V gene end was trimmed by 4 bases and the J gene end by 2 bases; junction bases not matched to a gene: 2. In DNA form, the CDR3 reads TGTGCCAGCAGCCCAGGACTAGCGGCCTACGAGCAGTACTTC. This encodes CASSPGLAAYEQYF.

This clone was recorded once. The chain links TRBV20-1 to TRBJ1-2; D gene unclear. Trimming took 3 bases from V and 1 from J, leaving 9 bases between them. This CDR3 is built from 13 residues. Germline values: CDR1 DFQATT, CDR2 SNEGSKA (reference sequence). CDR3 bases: TGCAGTGCTAGTGGCAGTCTTAACTATGGCTACACCTTC. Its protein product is CSASGSLNYGYTF.

CDR3 amino acids: CASSPLGAADTQYF. CDR3 nucleotides: TGTGCCAGCAGCCCCTTAGGGGCCGCAGATACGCAGTATTTT. V usage is TRBV9 and J usage is TRBJ2-3; the D gene is possibly TRBD1 (5 bases). The CDR3 is 14 amino acids. CDR1 is SGDLS and CDR2 is YYNGEE in the germline V gene. V was pared by 4 bases and J by 4 bases, with 13 bases between.

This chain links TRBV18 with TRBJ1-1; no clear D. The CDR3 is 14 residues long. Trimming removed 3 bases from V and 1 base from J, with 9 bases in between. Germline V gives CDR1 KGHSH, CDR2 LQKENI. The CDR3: CASSPGSRNTEAFF. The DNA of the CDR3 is TGTGCCAGCTCACCGGGGAGCAGGAACACTGAAGCTTTCTTT.

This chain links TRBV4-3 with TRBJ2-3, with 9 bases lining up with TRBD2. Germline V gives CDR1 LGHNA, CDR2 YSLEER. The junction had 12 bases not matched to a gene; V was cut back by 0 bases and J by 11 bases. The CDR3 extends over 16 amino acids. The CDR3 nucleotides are TGCGCCAGCAGCCAAGATAGGGCGGGAGGGGGTGTTTGGCAGTATTTT. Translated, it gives CASSQDRAGGGVWQYF.

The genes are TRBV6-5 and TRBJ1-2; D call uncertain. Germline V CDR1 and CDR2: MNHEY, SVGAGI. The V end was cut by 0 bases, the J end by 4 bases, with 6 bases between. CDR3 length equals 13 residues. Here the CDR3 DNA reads TGTGCCAGCAGTTACTCGAGGGCCTATGGCTACACCTTC. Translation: CASSYSRAYGYTF.

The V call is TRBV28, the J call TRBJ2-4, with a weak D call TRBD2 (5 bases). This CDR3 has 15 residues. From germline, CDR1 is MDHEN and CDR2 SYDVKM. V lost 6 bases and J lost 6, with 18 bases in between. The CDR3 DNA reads TGTGCCAGCAGGTTTTCAGGTGATCGGGGAAACATTCAGTACTTC. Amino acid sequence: CASRFSGDRGNIQYF.

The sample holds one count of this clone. The CDR3 loop reads CASRDRGPHEKLFF. CDR3 nucleotides: TGTGCCAGCAGAGACAGGGGGCCCCATGAAAAACTGTTTTTT. The chain employs TRBV6-5 and TRBJ1-4, with 10 bases identical to TRBD1. This CDR3 has 14 amino acids. With V trimmed by 6 bases and J by 6 bases, 4 bases remained unmatched. Germline assignment: CDR1 MNHEY and CDR2 SVGAGI.

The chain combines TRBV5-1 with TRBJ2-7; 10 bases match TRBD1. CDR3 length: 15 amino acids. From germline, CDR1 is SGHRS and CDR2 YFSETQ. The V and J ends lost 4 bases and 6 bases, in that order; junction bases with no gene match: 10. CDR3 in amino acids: CASSGRTGGIGEQYF. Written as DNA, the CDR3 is TGCGCCAGCAGCGGGCGGACAGGGGGGATTGGCGAGCAGTACTTC. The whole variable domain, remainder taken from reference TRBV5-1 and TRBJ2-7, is KAGVTQTPRYLIKTRGQQVTLSCSPISGHRSVSWYQQTPGQGLQFLFEYFSETQRNKGNFPGRFSGRQFSNSRSEMNVSTLELGDSALYLCASSGRTGGIGEQYFGPGTRLTVT.

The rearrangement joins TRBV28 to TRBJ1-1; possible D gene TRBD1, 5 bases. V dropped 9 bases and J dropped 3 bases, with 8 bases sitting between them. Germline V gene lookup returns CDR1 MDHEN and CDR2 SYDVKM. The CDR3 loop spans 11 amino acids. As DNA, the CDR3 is TGTGCCAGTCGGGGGGACACTGAAGCTTTCTTT. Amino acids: CASRGDTEAFF.

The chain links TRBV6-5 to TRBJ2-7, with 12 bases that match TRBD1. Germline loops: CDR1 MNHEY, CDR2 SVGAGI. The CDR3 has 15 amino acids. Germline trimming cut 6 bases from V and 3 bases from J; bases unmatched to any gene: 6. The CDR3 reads CASRSGQGALYEQYF. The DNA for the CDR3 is TGTGCCAGCAGATCGGGACAGGGGGCCCTCTACGAGCAGTACTTC.

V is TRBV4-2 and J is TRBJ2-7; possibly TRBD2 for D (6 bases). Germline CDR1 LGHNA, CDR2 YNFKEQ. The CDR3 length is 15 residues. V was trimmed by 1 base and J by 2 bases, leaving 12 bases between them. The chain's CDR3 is CASSQVWTTPYEQYF. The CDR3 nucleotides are TGTGCCAGCAGCCAAGTTTGGACTACCCCCTACGAGCAGTACTTC.

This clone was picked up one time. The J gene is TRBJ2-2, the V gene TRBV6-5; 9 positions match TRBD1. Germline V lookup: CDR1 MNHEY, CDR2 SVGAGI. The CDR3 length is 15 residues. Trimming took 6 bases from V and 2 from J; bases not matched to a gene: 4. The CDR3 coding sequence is TGTGCCAGCAGCCGACAGGGGGTAAACACCGGGGAGCTGTTTTTT. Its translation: CASSRQGVNTGELFF.

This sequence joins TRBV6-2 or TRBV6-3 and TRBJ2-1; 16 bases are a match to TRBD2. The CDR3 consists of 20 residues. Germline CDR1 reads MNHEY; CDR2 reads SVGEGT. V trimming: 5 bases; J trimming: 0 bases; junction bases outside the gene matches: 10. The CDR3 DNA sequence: TGTGCCAGCAGTGCCGGGACTAGCGGGAGGGCCCGTAACTCCTACAATGAGCAGTTCTTC. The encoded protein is CASSAGTSGRARNSYNEQFF.

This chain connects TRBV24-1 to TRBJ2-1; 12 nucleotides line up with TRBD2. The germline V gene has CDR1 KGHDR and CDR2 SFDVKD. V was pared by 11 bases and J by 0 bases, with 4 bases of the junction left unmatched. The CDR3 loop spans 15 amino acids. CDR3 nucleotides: TGTGCCAGAACTAGCGGGAGGTCCTCCTACAATGAGCAGTTCTTC. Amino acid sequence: CARTSGRSSYNEQFF.

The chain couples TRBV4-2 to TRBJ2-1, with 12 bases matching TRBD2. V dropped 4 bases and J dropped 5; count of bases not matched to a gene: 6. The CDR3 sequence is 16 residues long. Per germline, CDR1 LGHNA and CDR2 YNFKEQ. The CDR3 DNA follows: TGTGCCAGCAGCCGACTAGCGGGAGAGCTAAACAATGAGCAGTTCTTC. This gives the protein CASSRLAGELNNEQFF.

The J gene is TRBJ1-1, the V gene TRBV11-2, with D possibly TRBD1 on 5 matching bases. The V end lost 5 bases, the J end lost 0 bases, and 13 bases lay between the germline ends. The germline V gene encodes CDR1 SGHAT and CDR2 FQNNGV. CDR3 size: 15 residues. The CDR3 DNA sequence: TGTGCCAGCAGCCTCAGGGTGAACATGAACACTGAAGCTTTCTTT. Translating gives CASSLRVNMNTEAFF. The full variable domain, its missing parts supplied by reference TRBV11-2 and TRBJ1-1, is EAGVAQSPRYKIIEKRQSVAFWCNPISGHATLYWYQQILGQGPKLLIQFQNNGVVDDSQLPKDRFSAERLKGVDSTLKIQPAKLEDSAVYLCASSLRVNMNTEAFFGQGTRLTVV.

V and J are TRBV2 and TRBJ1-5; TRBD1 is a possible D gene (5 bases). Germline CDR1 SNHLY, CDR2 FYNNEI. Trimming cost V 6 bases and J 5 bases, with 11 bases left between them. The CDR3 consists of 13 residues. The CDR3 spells CASRPRVDQPQHF. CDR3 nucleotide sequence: TGTGCCAGCAGGCCCAGGGTGGATCAGCCCCAGCATTTT.

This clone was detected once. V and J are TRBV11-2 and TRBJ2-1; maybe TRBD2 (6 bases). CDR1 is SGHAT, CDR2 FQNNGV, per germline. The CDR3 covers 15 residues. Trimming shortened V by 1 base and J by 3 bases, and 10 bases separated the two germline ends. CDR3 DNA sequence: TGTGCCAGCAGCTTAGGGCGGGGAAACTACAATGAGCAGTTCTTC. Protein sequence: CASSLGRGNYNEQFF.

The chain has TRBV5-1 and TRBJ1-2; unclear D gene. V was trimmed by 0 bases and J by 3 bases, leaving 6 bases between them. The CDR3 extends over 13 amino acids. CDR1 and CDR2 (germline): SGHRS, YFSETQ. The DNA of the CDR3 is TGCGCCAGCAGCTTGGACACCTACTATGGCTACACCTTC. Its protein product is CASSLDTYYGYTF.

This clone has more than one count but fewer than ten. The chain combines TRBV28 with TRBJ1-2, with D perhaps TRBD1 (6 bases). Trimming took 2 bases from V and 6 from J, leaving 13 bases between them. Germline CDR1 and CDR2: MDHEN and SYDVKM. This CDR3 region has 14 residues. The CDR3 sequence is CASSLGGLTDGYTF. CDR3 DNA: TGTGCCAGCAGTTTAGGGGGCTTAACGGATGGCTACACCTTC.

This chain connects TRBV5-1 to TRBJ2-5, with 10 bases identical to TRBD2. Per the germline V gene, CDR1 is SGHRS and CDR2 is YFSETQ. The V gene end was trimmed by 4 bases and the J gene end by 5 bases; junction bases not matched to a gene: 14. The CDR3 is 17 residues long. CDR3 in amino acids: CASSLDPPSSGSETQYF. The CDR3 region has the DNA TGCGCCAGCAGCCTGGACCCCCCCTCTAGCGGGAGTGAGACCCAGTACTTC.

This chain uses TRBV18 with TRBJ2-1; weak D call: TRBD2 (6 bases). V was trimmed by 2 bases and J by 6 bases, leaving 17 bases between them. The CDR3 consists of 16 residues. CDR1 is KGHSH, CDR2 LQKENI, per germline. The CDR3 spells CASSPLGTRGFNEQFF. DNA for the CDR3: TGTGCCAGCTCACCATTGGGGACTCGAGGGTTCAATGAGCAGTTCTTC.

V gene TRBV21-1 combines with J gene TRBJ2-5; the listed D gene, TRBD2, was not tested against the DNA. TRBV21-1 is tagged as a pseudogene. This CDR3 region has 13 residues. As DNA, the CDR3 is TGTGCCAGGTTATGGAGGGTCGGAGAGACCCAGTACTTC. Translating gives CARLWRVGETQYF.

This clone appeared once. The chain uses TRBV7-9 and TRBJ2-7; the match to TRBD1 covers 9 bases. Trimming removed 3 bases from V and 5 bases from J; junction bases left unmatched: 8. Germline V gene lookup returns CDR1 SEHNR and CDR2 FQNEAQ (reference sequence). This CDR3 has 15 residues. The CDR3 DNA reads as TGTGCCAGCAGCTTGACCGGGACAGGGTACAACGAGCAGTACTTC. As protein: CASSLTGTGYNEQYF. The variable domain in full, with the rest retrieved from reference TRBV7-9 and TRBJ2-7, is DTGVSQNPRHKITKRGQNVTFRCDPISEHNRLYWYRQTLGQGPEFLTYFQNEAQLEKSRLLSDRFSAERPKGSFSTLEIQRTEQGDSAMYLCASSLTGTGYNEQYFGPGTRLTVT.

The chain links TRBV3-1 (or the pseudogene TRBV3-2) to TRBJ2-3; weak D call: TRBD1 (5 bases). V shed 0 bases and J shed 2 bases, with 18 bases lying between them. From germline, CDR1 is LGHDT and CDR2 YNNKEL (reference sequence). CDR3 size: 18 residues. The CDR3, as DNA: TGTGCCAGCAGCCAAGATCTGGGGCAGGTACGCCCCACAGATACGCAGTATTTT. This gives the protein CASSQDLGQVRPTDTQYF.

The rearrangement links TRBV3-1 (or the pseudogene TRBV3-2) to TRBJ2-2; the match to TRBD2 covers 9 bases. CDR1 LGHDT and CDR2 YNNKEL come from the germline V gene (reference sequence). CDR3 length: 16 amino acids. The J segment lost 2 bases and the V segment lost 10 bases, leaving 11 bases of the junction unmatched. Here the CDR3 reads CATRALAGTNTGELFF. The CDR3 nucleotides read TGTGCCACCAGGGCCCTAGCGGGGACTAACACCGGGGAGCTGTTTTTT.

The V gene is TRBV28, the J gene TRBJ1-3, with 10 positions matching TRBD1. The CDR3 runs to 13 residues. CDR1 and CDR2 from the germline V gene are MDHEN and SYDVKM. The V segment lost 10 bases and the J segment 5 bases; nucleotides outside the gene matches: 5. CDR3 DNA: TGTGCCACCGCGACAGGGGGCAGAAACACCATATATTTT. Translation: CATATGGRNTIYF.